This TCR beta chain is from a study of OX40 agonist ivuxolimab in advanced cancers. Study as a whole: Hepatocellular carcinoma, melanoma, renal cell or head and neck cancer was diagnosed in the dose-escalation patients. Points from the study as a whole: Certain nonresponding patients likewise had low normalized T-cell clonal expansion.

Sequencing was performed with immunoSEQ multiplex PCR; in TCRdb, only in-frame clones are kept and a portion is missing. The sample has some 77,000 clones, roughly 85% seen once; the top ten hold less than 2.5%. On this clone itself: No antigen is known for it.

This material consisted of CD4+ or CD8+ T cells sorted from blood, taken in a trial of the OX40 agonist ivuxolimab. The source is an adult with an advanced solid tumor such as melanoma, head and neck, liver or kidney cancer.

CDR3 in amino acids: CASSVTHASDEQFF. DNA of the CDR3: TGTGCCAGCAGCGTGACCCATGCGTCGGATGAGCAGTTCTTC. The chain is built from TRBV5-4 and TRBJ2-1; D is unresolved. The germline CDR1 and CDR2 sequences are SGHNT and YYREEE (reference sequence). V dropped 4 bases and J dropped 8 bases, with 16 bases sitting between them. This CDR3 has 14 amino acids. The full variable domain, in which reference TRBV5-4 and TRBJ2-1 provide the parts outside the CDR3, is ETGVTQSPTHLIKTRGQQVTLRCSSQSGHNTVSWYQQALGQGPQFIFQYYREEENGRGNFPPRFSGLQFPNYSSELNVNALELDDSALYLCASSVTHASDEQFFGPGTRLTVL.